This T cell receptor (beta chain) was documented in a study of blood T cell repertoires in COVID-19. Whole-study context: Spain, Italy and the United States supplied samples that represented acute and convalescent COVID-19.

Methods used by the authors: Reference gene primer amplification gave estimated nucleated cell counts. TCRdb keeps only in-frame clones here, not all; method: immunoSEQ multiplex PCR. V and J calls and clone size come straight from that table; D and trimming were deduced from the DNA. The profile shows approximately 250,000 clones, 75% to 90% of them singletons. It was during active infection that Seattle patients were enrolled and then longitudinally followed. Sequenced sample: peripheral blood. The sequence derives from a woman aged 70-85 years with COVID-19, enrolled during active disease.

In DNA, the CDR3 is TGTGCCAGCAGCTTAGGACACACCTACGAGCAGTACTTC. It yields the protein CASSLGHTYEQYF. The chain carries TRBV13 and TRBJ2-7; D is unresolved. The CDR3 spans 13 residues. Germline CDR1 reads PRHDT; CDR2 reads FYEKMQ (reference sequence). Between the trimmed V and J ends, which lost 0 bases and 2 bases, there was a span of 5 bases.